This T cell receptor (beta chain) was sequenced in a study of blood T cell repertoires in COVID-19. The V end lost 5 bases, the J end lost 0 bases, and 16 bases lay between the germline ends. Germline V gene data show CDR1 as LNHDA and CDR2 as SQIVND (reference sequence). This CDR3 comprises 17 residues. Using immunoSEQ multiplex PCR, the repertoire was profiled, and TCRdb retains in-frame clones only, with some absent. The profile shows 280,000 or so clones, 88% of them singletons. Specimen: peripheral blood. This TCR came from a man aged 18 to 30 with active or convalescent COVID-19. The gene calls are TRBV19 and TRBJ2-2; a weak D match, TRBD2 (6 bases). Here the CDR3 reads CASSPVLRGTNTGELFF. CDR3 DNA sequence: TGTGCCAGTAGTCCCGTTCTCCGGGGGACGAACACCGGGGAGCTGTTTTTT.